This T cell receptor (beta chain) was recovered during a study of T-cell reconstitution after alpha-beta-depleted transplantation in children (dated by TCRdb to 2016 to 2017). The study in broad terms: Using TCR repertoire profiling, the study followed T-cell immune reconstitution in a quantitative way in children after TCRalphabeta/CD19-depleted allogeneic hematopoietic cell transplantation.

The investigation overall reported the following: The apparently early recovery of alphabetaT-cell counts about two months after transplant reportedly depended on only several hundred rapidly expanded clones that came from non-depleted graft cells. Over subsequent months, a decline in hyperexpanded clone frequencies was noted, and after one year, T-cell counts and TCRbeta diversity were mostly ascribed to newly produced T cells. In some patients, high TCRbeta diversity at day 60 was attributed to recipient T cells and intrathymic progenitors that had survived conditioning.

The sample's treatment or condition label, decoded: allogeneic hematopoietic cell transplantation with graft depleted of TCRalphabeta T cells and CD19 B cells. The transplant recipients were children given TCRalphabeta/CD19-depleted allogeneic hematopoietic cell grafts. Via the germline V gene, CDR1 is SGHRS and CDR2 YFSETQ. There are 13 amino acids in the CDR3, from cysteine to phenylalanine inclusive. This entry keeps only the CDR3 DNA: 39 bases, framed from base 1. V was cut back by 5 bases and J by 2 bases, leaving a gap of 9 bases between them. This clonotype was counted between two and nine times. Its antigen is not yet known. Base quality data are lacking; no much larger clone is found one base away. The protocol used for the library was PCR. Sequenced on an Illumina HiSeq 2500. To normalize quantification of the TCRbeta repertoire, the TCR libraries were built with molecular barcoding that relied on unique molecular identifiers. TCRdb passed the public sequencing reads through fastp at Q25 and MiXCR, retaining productive beta sequences. Entries that share a CDR3 protein sequence are merged under the most common genes and DNA. This sample comprises 350,000 to 500,000 distinct CDR3 sequences, around two fifths of them detected only once. The ten most abundant clones make up roughly a quarter of the sample.

The TCR was taken from a girl aged 2 to 9 with aplastic anemia, due to receive a stem cell transplant. The sequencing used PBMCs, collected before TCRalphabeta/CD19-depleted stem cell transplant. This chain joins TRBV5-1 to TRBJ2-3, with no D gene named confidently. The DNA reads as follows: TGCGCCAGCAGAATGGATCCCACAGATACGCAGTATTTT. This codes for CASRMDPTDTQYF.